What follows describes a single TCR beta chain. These data are taken from a study of control samples from healthy donors and cancer patients. Trimming stripped 4 bases from V and 3 bases from J, with 21 bases between. Germline V CDR1 and CDR2: KGHSH, LQKENI. This CDR3 comprises 18 residues. This table comes from immunoSEQ multiplex PCR, and its TCRdb copy is limited to in-frame clones, with some not included. The profile shows over 150,000 clones, approximately 94% of them singletons. The clonotype comes from a young woman in good health. Specimen: blood. The genes are TRBV18 and TRBJ1-4; possibly TRBD1 for D (6 bases). The CDR3 sequence is CASSLLTGWPVSNEKLFF. CDR3 DNA: TGTGCCAGCTCACTACTCACAGGGTGGCCTGTTTCTAATGAAAAACTGTTTTTT. Drawing the rest from reference TRBV18 and TRBJ1-4, the complete variable domain is NAGVMQNPRHLVRRRGQEARLRCSPMKGHSHVYWYRQLPEEGLKFMVYLQKENIIDESGMPKERFSAEFPKEGPSILRIQQVVRGDSAAYFCASSLLTGWPVSNEKLFFGSGTQLSVL.